The present T cell receptor beta chain was sequenced within a study of siplizumab effects on memory and regulatory T cells. This CDR3 is 18 amino acids long. Trimming removed 5 bases at V and 2 bases at J, with 23 bases between. Germline lookup yields CDR1 SGHDT and CDR2 YYEEEE. The method was immunoSEQ multiplex PCR; TCRdb's version includes in-frame clones alone and lacks a portion of them. The sample lists just over 60,000 clones, around three quarters seen once, with approximately 0.4% in the top ten. The TCR sequence derives from a human donor in good health. The rearrangement uses TRBV5-6 and TRBJ1-5; TRBD1 might be the D (5 bases). Material: memory CD4+ T cells sorted from blood. In DNA form, the CDR3 reads TGTGCCAGCAGTTCACGGTGGTACGGGGGATCGGGCAATCAGCCCCAGCATTTT. It is translated as CASSSRWYGGSGNQPQHF.